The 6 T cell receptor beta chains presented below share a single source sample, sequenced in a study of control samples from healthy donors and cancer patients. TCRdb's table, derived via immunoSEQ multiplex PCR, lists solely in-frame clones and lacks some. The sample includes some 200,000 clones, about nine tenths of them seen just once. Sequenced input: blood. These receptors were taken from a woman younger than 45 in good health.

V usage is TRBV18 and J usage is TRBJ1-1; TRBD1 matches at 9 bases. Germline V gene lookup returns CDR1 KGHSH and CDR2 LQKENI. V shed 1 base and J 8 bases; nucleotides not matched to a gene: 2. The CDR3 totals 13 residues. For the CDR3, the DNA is TGTGCCAGCTCACCACACACAGGGGGCGAAGCTTTCTTT. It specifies CASSPHTGGEAFF.

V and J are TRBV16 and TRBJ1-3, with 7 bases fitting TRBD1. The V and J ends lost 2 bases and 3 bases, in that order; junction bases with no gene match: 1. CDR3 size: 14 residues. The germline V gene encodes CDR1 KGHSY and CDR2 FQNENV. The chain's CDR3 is CASSQDRDGNTIYF. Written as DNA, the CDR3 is TGTGCCAGCAGCCAAGACAGGGATGGAAACACCATATATTTT.

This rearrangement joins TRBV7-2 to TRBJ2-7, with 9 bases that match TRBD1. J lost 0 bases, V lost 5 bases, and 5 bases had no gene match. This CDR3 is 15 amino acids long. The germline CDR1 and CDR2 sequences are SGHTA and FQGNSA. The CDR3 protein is CASSERQGGSYEQYF. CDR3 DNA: TGTGCCAGCAGCGAGCGACAGGGGGGCTCCTACGAGCAGTACTTC.

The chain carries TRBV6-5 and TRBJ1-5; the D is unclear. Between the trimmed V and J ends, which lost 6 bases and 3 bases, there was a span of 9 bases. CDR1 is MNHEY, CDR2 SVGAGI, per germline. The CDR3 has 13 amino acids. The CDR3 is CASRGSSNQPQHF. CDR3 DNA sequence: TGTGCCAGCAGGGGGTCTTCCAATCAGCCCCAGCATTTT.

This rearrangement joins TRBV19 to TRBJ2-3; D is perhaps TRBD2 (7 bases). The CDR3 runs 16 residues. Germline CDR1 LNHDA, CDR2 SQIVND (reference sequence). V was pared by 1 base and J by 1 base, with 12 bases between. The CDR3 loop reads CASSIGGGLGTDTQYF. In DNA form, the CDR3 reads TGTGCCAGTAGTATAGGGGGGGGGCTCGGCACAGATACGCAGTATTTT.

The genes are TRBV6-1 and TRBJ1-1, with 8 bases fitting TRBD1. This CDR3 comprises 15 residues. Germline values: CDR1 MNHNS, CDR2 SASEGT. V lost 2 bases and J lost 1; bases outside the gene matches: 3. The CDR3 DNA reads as TGTGCCAGCAGTGAACAGGGGGCGGCGAACACTGAAGCTTTCTTT. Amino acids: CASSEQGAANTEAFF.